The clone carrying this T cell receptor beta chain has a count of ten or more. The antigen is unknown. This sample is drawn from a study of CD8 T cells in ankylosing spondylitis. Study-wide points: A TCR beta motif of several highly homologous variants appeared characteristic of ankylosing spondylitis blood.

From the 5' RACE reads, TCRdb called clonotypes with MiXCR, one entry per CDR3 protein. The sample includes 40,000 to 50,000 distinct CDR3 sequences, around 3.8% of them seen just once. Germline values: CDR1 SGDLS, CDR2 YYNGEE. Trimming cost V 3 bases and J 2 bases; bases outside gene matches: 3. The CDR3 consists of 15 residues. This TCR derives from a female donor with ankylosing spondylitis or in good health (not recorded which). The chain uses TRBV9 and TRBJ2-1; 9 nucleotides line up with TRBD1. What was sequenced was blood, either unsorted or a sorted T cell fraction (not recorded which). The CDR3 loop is CASSAGTGTYNEQFF. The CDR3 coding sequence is TGTGCCAGCAGCGCCGGGACAGGGACCTACAATGAGCAGTTCTTC. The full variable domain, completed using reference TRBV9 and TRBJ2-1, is DSGVTQTPKHLITATGQRVTLRCSPRSGDLSVYWYQQSLDQGLQFLIQYYNGEERAKGNILERFSAQQFPDLHSELNLSSLELGDSALYFCASSAGTGTYNEQFFGPGTRLTVL.